Described below is a single TCR beta chain sequence and its context. No antigen is known for it. The entry originates in a study of T cells in localized non-small cell lung cancer. Findings and limits, study-wide: There was an association of higher blood T cell density with longer overall survival. A median of approximately 54 clones ranked among the top 100 in tumor appeared in adjacent lung.

The data were produced by immunoSEQ multiplex PCR, yet TCRdb's version contains in-frame clones alone and is incomplete. The sample has nearly 15,000 clones, approximately 89% seen once. Germline CDR1 reads SGHRS; CDR2 reads YFSETQ. The V end lost 0 bases, the J end lost 0 bases, and 3 bases lay between the germline ends. This CDR3 comprises 13 residues. The TCR comes from an older female donor with stage I squamous cell lung carcinoma. Sequencing was performed on peripheral blood, taken before any cancer treatment. The rearrangement joins TRBV5-1 to TRBJ1-2, with D hard to call. The DNA for the CDR3 is TGCGCCAGCAGCTTGGACCCTAACTATGGCTACACCTTC. This codes for CASSLDPNYGYTF.